The T cell receptor (beta chain) described here comes from a study of beta chain features in type 1 diabetes. Study-wide points: When Type 1 diabetes patients were examined, their TCRB CDR3s proved moderately but significantly shorter in all four CD4+ subsets. A potential influence of HLA type upon TCRB rearrangement remained unresolved herein.

The entirety of the isolated RNA underwent reverse transcription, so expressed TCRB transcripts were sequenced. Here immunoSEQ multiplex PCR was the method, and the copy in TCRdb shows in-frame clones only, minus some. Of about 120,000 clones in the sample, over 15% were seen once. Points on this clone: Antigen: not known.

Germline V gene sequence: CDR1 SQVTM, CDR2 ANQGSEA. Trimming took 4 bases from V and 1 from J, leaving 14 bases between them. This CDR3 spans 14 amino acids. The V call is TRBV29-1, the J call TRBJ2-7, with a possible D match to TRBD1 (5 bases). The specimen sequenced was central memory CD4+ T cells from blood. This TCR was sampled from a man aged 25 to 40 with type 1 diabetes. The DNA of the CDR3 is TGCAGCGTTGGGAGTCAGGGTGGATCCTACGAGCAGTACTTC. Amino acids: CSVGSQGGSYEQYF.